Listed here are 23 T cell receptor beta chains from one sample, sequenced in a study of T cell responses to AZD1222 COVID-19 vaccine. The repertoire was sequenced with immunoSEQ multiplex PCR; TCRdb's copy has only in-frame clones and lacks some. The sample records some 200,000 clones, 90% being singletons. The sample here was peripheral blood, taken on day 0 of AZD1222 vaccination. These receptors were obtained from an adult in good health.

Notes on this clone: Compared with germline, one end of the junction differs, possibly owing to a read error. The chain has TRBV24-1 and TRBJ2-7; a possible D gene is TRBD1 (5 bases). Germline loops: CDR1 KGHDR, CDR2 SFDVKD. CDR3 length: 11 amino acids. CDR3 region: CATRPRNRPHF. CDR3 coding DNA: TGTGCCACCAGGCCGAGGAACAGGCCACACTTC.

The gene calls are TRBV7-6 and TRBJ1-5; no clear D gene. The germline V gene has CDR1 SGHVS and CDR2 FNYEAQ. This CDR3 is 16 amino acids long. Trimming took off 0 bases at V and 3 bases at J, with 12 bases between the two ends. CDR3 nucleotide sequence: TGTGCCAGCAGCTTAGCTCCAGGCAGCCTCAATCAGCCCCAGCATTTT. Translation: CASSLAPGSLNQPQHF.

The CDR3 reads CASSPHRVAEAFF. The CDR3 nucleotides are TGTGCCAGCAGCCCCCACAGGGTTGCTGAAGCTTTCTTT. The chain has TRBV12-3 or TRBV12-4 and TRBJ1-1, with D tentatively TRBD1 (6 bases). Deletions cut 6 bases from V and 6 bases from J, with 14 bases between. This CDR3 spans 13 amino acids.

The chain joins TRBV4-2 to TRBJ2-3; no clear D. Trimming left V 0 bases short and J 6 bases short, with 10 bases between. This CDR3 spans 14 amino acids. Germline CDR1 is LGHNA and CDR2 is YNFKEQ. The CDR3 is CASSQELTYDTQYF. Here the CDR3 DNA reads TGTGCCAGCAGCCAAGAATTAACTTATGATACGCAGTATTTT.

V and J are TRBV18 and TRBJ2-3; D unresolved. V gave up 3 bases and J gave up 2 bases, with 3 bases separating them. Germline CDR1 and CDR2: KGHSH and LQKENI. CDR3 length: 12 amino acids. The CDR3 here is CASSPYTDTQYF. In DNA, the CDR3 is TGTGCCAGCTCACCGTACACAGATACGCAGTATTTT. Together with reference TRBV18 and TRBJ2-3, the CDR3 gives the full variable domain: NAGVMQNPRHLVRRRGQEARLRCSPMKGHSHVYWYRQLPEEGLKFMVYLQKENIIDESGMPKERFSAEFPKEGPSILRIQQVVRGDSAAYFCASSPYTDTQYFGPGTRLTVL.

This rearrangement joins TRBV5-1 to TRBJ1-3; TRBD1 aligns across 7 bases. Losses at the gene ends were 4 bases for V and 0 bases for J; bases not matched to a gene: 4. Per germline, CDR1 SGHRS and CDR2 YFSETQ. This CDR3 contains 15 residues. CDR3 sequence: CASSGTATSGNTIYF. CDR3 nucleotides: TGCGCCAGCAGCGGGACAGCAACCTCTGGAAACACCATATATTTT.

The genes are TRBV5-1 and TRBJ2-3; TRBD1 matches 8 bases. The V and J ends lost 4 bases and 2 bases, in that order; junction bases with no gene match: 9. Germline lookup yields CDR1 SGHRS and CDR2 YFSETQ. The CDR3 contains 16 residues. CDR3 DNA: TGCGCCAGCAGCCCAGGGGGCTGGGCTAACACAGATACGCAGTATTTT. Translation gives CASSPGGWANTDTQYF.

The J gene is TRBJ1-2, the V gene TRBV14; TRBD1 aligns across 7 bases. V shed 6 bases, J shed 3 bases, and the junction held 7 bases outside the gene matches. The CDR3 is made up of 14 amino acids. The V gene's germline CDR1 is SGHDN and CDR2 FVKESK. CDR3 in DNA: TGTGCCAGCAGAAGAACCGGGACAGACTATGGCTACACCTTC. It encodes CASRRTGTDYGYTF.

The rearrangement joins TRBV6-5 to TRBJ1-1; D not certain. Germline CDR1 reads MNHEY; CDR2 reads SVGAGI. The V and J ends lost 2 bases and 0 bases respectively, with 7 bases between them. The CDR3 length is 14 residues. For the CDR3, the DNA is TGTGCCAGCAGTTACGACACCATGAACACTGAAGCTTTCTTT. Protein sequence: CASSYDTMNTEAFF.

This chain joins TRBV5-5 and TRBJ1-2; tentative D call: TRBD1 (6 bases). The CDR3 extends over 15 amino acids. Deletions cut 0 bases from V and 0 bases from J, with 9 bases between. Germline V gives CDR1 SGHKS, CDR2 YYEKEE (reference sequence). CDR3 sequence (DNA): TGTGCCAGCAGCTTGGATGGGGGCCCTAACTATGGCTACACCTTC. It specifies CASSLDGGPNYGYTF.

The chain joins TRBV2 to TRBJ1-4; D unresolved. V was clipped by 7 bases and J by 6 bases, with 12 bases between them. The CDR3 runs 13 residues. Germline V CDR1 and CDR2: SNHLY, FYNNEI. The CDR3 DNA reads TGTGCCAGCAAGTCCGGGGAGTATGAAAAACTGTTTTTT. Its protein product is CASKSGEYEKLFF.

The chain employs TRBV28 and TRBJ2-5; D is possibly TRBD1 (7 bases). The V end was cut by 5 bases, the J end by 5 bases, with 12 bases between. CDR1 is MDHEN and CDR2 is SYDVKM in the germline V gene. The CDR3 covers 13 residues. The CDR3 region is CASSLQGRETQYF. CDR3 sequence (DNA): TGTGCCAGCAGTCTACAGGGGAGGGAGACCCAGTACTTC.

The chain joins TRBV27 to TRBJ1-6; 8 nucleotides align to TRBD1. The V segment lost 7 bases and the J segment 9 bases; nucleotides outside the gene matches: 14. Germline V lookup: CDR1 MNHEY, CDR2 SMNVEV (reference sequence). The CDR3 covers 16 residues. The CDR3 loop reads CASTQGARTGSSPLHF. The DNA for the CDR3 is TGTGCCAGCACCCAAGGCGCCCGGACAGGGAGTTCACCCCTCCACTTT.

This clone has just one count. The rearrangement joins TRBV24-1 to TRBJ1-3, with TRBD1 as a possible D gene (5 bases). The CDR3 is 15 amino acids. The germline gives CDR1 KGHDR, CDR2 SFDVKD. Trimming removed 4 bases at V and 0 bases at J, with 9 bases between. The CDR3: CATSDRQFSGNTIYF. For the CDR3, the DNA is TGTGCCACCAGTGACCGACAGTTCTCTGGAAACACCATATATTTT.

In this sample, this clone turned up once. The rearrangement links TRBV5-4 to TRBJ2-5; weak D call: TRBD1 (6 bases). Germline CDR1 reads SGHNT; CDR2 reads YYREEE (reference sequence). The length of the CDR3 is 15 residues. Trimming stripped 2 bases from V and 5 bases from J, with 16 bases between. The CDR3 coding sequence is TGTGCCAGCAGCTTTTGGGGGCTGGGGCAGGAGACCCAGTACTTC. Amino acids: CASSFWGLGQETQYF.

This rearrangement joins TRBV7-6 to TRBJ2-3, with D hard to call. The CDR3 spans 13 residues. With 1 base removed from V and 2 bases from J, the gap between germline ends came to 4 bases. Germline V lookup: CDR1 SGHVS, CDR2 FNYEAQ. For the CDR3, the DNA is TGTGCCAGCAGCTTAGTCCACACAGATACGCAGTATTTT. It specifies CASSLVHTDTQYF.

CDR3 sequence (DNA): TGTGCCAGCAGCTTGTGGGACAGGGGAGTCGGCGGTGGCTACACCTTC. The encoded protein is CASSLWDRGVGGGYTF. The rearrangement uses TRBV5-5 and TRBJ1-2; TRBD1 agrees at 10 bases. This CDR3 has 16 amino acids. V trimming: 1 base; J trimming: 7 bases; junction bases outside the gene matches: 10. The V gene's germline CDR1 is SGHKS and CDR2 YYEKEE (reference sequence).

The V and J genes are TRBV28 and TRBJ2-7; no clear D. The CDR3 is made up of 12 amino acids. The germline gives CDR1 MDHEN, CDR2 SYDVKM. The ends were cut back, 6 bases at V and 5 bases at J, with 11 bases in the middle. The CDR3, as DNA: TGTGCCAGCAGCCCGGTTGAACACGAGCAGTACTTC. Encoded protein: CASSPVEHEQYF.

The chain links TRBV30 to TRBJ1-1; 9 nucleotides align to TRBD1. The CDR3 contains 12 residues. The germline CDR1 and CDR2 sequences are GTSNPN and SVGIG (reference sequence). Losses at the gene ends were 8 bases for V and 8 bases for J; bases not matched to a gene: 9. DNA for the CDR3: TGTGCCGGGGACAGGGAAGGGGCCGAAGCTTTCTTT. Amino acid sequence: CAGDREGAEAFF. The variable domain in full, completed from reference TRBV30 and TRBJ1-1, reads SQTIHQWPATLVQPVGSPLSLECTVEGTSNPNLYWYRQAAGRGLQLLFYSVGIGQISSEVPQNLSASRPQDRQFILSSKKLLLSDSGFYLCAGDREGAEAFFGQGTRLTVV.

J is TRBJ1-2 and V is TRBV28; 7 positions agree with TRBD1. The ends lost 6 bases at V and 2 bases at J; junction bases unmatched: 6. Germline V lookup: CDR1 MDHEN, CDR2 SYDVKM. This CDR3 has 14 residues. The CDR3 here is CASRTGTGNYGYTF. DNA of the CDR3: TGTGCCAGCAGGACAGGGACGGGAAACTATGGCTACACCTTC.

This clone has just a few counts. Distinct nucleotide sequences in the sample also encode this CDR3. The chain has TRBV3-1 (or the pseudogene TRBV3-2) and TRBJ1-1, with D hard to call. The ends were cut back, 0 bases at V and 0 bases at J, with 8 bases in the middle. Looked up from germline, CDR1 is LGHDT and CDR2 is YNNKEL (reference sequence). This CDR3 has 15 residues. CDR3 sequence: CASSQEPGLNTEAFF. For the CDR3, the DNA is TGTGCCAGCAGCCAAGAGCCGGGTCTGAACACTGAAGCTTTCTTT.

For this clone: The same CDR3 also results from other DNA sequences found in this sample. This sequence joins TRBV5-1 and TRBJ1-5, with D hard to call. CDR1 SGHRS and CDR2 YFSETQ come from the germline V gene. The CDR3 is 15 residues long. The ends were cut back, 0 bases at V and 0 bases at J, with 7 bases in the middle. CDR3 DNA sequence: TGCGCCAGCAGCTTGGGGCCGTATAGCAATCAGCCCCAGCATTTT. Its translation: CASSLGPYSNQPQHF.

The rearrangement links TRBV5-6 to TRBJ1-4; TRBD1 might be the D (6 bases). CDR1 is SGHDT, CDR2 YYEEEE, per germline. This CDR3 is 14 amino acids long. V was shortened by 7 bases and J by 6 bases, with 16 bases between the two germline ends. CDR3 sequence: CASSEGGPDEKLFF. The CDR3 nucleotides are TGTGCCAGCTCCGAGGGGGGACCGGATGAAAAACTGTTTTTT.